The sequence of this T cell receptor beta chain was determined in a study of CD8+ T cells in alopecia areata (dated by TCRdb to 2017 to 2018). Looking at the study overall: Treated patients were enrolled in an open-label pilot trial of oral tofacitinib at 5 to 10 mg twice daily for moderate-to-severe alopecia areata. Tofacitinib was administered for 6 to 18 months, and 6 months of follow-up off drug were then conducted to assess delayed response and recurrence. The SALT score, which quantifies the percentage of affected scalp surface area, was used to measure disease severity in treated patients. To study T cell clonal expansion in alopecia areata, the researchers applied high-throughput TCRbeta sequencing to both the C3H/HeJ mouse model and human patients. Scalp tissue and sorted CD4+ and CD8+ peripheral blood T cells from patchy and totalis/universalis alopecia areata patients and from healthy controls were covered by human TCRbeta sequencing. Biopsies were taken from tofacitinib-treated patients at baseline and again at 4 and 24 weeks into treatment, and several of those patients also had a later scalp biopsy. Clonality in the scalp was compared among normal scalp (n=4), patchy alopecia areata scalp (n=8), and alopecia totalis/universalis scalp (n=8). The RNA source kit depended on sample type: the PAXgene miRNA kit for fixed scalp, the miRNeasy kit for PBMCs, and the RNeasy kit for mouse skin. TCRbeta CDR3 regions were amplified by immunoSEQ multiplex PCR with 35 Vbeta forward and 13 Jbeta reverse primers.

Library construction relied on the immunoSEQ multiplex PCR assay. RNA was extracted from all samples and reverse transcribed into cDNA, which served as template for TCR sequencing. SuperScript III was used to make first-strand cDNA, primed with a 2:1 mix of oligo-dT and random hexamers. A synthetic immune receptor repertoire was used to assess amplification bias, and residual bias was removed computationally. The original pipeline was this. Raw reads were preprocessed for error removal, and CDR3 was defined according to IMGT conventions as running from the conserved cysteine to phenylalanine. Clonality was computed by normalizing Shannon entropy by log2 of the number of productive unique TCRs and subtracting the result from 1. Whether each scalp clone was CD4 or CD8 was inferred by checking scalp TCRbeta sequences against the CD4 and CD8 repertoires from sorted blood. TCRdb carries this immuneACCESS record with in-frame sequences only. Its versions omit some clonotypes, under half of them owing to an unresolved V gene in the studies checked, with the rest unexplained. Clone size and V and J calls were adopted from that table, with D and trimming inferred from the DNA. The sample table records 100,000 to 150,000 clones; around 60% of these occur just once. The ten biggest clones cover around 6% of the sample.

The time point label corresponds to: around 28 days on oral tofacitinib. Per the publication, the treatment or condition label means: oral pan-JAK inhibitor, 5-10 mg twice daily. Lesional scalp punch biopsies and peripheral blood were collected from alopecia areata patients. PBMCs were isolated by density centrifugation and stained for CD3, CD4 and CD8, and CD4+ and CD8+ T cells were sorted on a FACSAria. Taken from cysteine to phenylalanine, the CDR3 has 15 residues. Of the read, only the CDR3 DNA is kept; its 45 bases are in frame from base 1. Based on the germline V gene, the CDR1 and CDR2 sequences are SGDLS and YYNGEE. The junction carries 12 bases between V and J, which are trimmed by 0 bases and 5 bases respectively. Broader findings and caveats from the paper: Many expanded lesional clones were found to persist in scalp and blood during tofacitinib treatment, and relapse after treatment cessation may be partly explained by this persistence. Because the treated cohort was small and had just a single nonresponder, larger studies are needed to establish links between baseline CD8+ expansion and response. Shared TCR sequences between patients were less evident than in mice, which may be partly attributable to HLA diversity in the patient population. Higher clonality and more expanded CD8+ clones were observed in lesional scalp than in normal scalp, particularly in alopecia totalis/universalis, a finding suggestive of antigenic drive. Unlike mouse skin, which is dominated by gammadelta T cells, normal human skin has resident alphabeta T cells that are also sequenced, and this complicates analysis of the scalp TCR repertoire. Tofacitinib significantly decreased scalp clonality and the number of expanded CD8+ clones among the top 100 scalp clones.

Worth noting for this clone: It lacks a known antigen. Within one base of it there is no much larger clone, and no base qualities were kept.

Source: CD4+ T cells sorted from blood, taken at week 4, from a patient treated with tofacitinib. The rearrangement combines TRBV9 with TRBJ2-1, and the D gene may be TRBD2, 5 bases matching. This receptor was taken from a human donor with alopecia areata. The nucleotide sequence reads TGTGCCAGCAGCGTAGATGGGAGCAGCCACAATGAGCAGTTCTTC. Its protein product is CASSVDGSSHNEQFF.